Below, one TCR beta chain is given with its context. This clonotype was recorded a few times. Its antigen is not yet known. No clone much larger than this one lies a single base away; base qualities are absent. The germline V gene sets CDR1 to SGHNT and CDR2 to YENEEA. The junction shows trimming of 0 bases on V and 9 bases on J, and the gene matches do not reach 3 bases of it. The CDR3 has 15 amino acids, counting the end cysteine and phenylalanine. The read is trimmed to its CDR3 DNA, 45 bases read in frame from base 1. These data originate in a study of neurological immune-mediated disorders (dated by TCRdb to between 2018 and 2021). Looking at the study overall: Peripheral blood TCR-beta repertoires from HTLV-I-associated myelopathy (HAM/TSP) patients, multiple sclerosis patients and healthy controls were compared by UMI-based sequencing. Alongside PBMC samples, the set of approximately 100 TCR-beta libraries contained longitudinal samples, technical triplicates, and paired CD4+ and CD8+ T-cell subsets that had been sorted. The cohort comprised some 71 subjects: about 14 HAM/TSP patients, some 34 multiple sclerosis patients and 20 healthy controls. The paper's findings and limits, for the study overall: No identical CDR3 amino acid sequences were shared among expanded clones across subjects, suggesting private TCR-beta repertoires in all groups. TCR clonal expansion was highest in HAM/TSP patients and lowest in MS patients, with MS patients falling below even healthy controls.

Unsorted PBMC libraries were generated from 2 million PBMCs stored in RNAlater at -80 °C until RNA extraction. Peripheral blood underwent Ficoll-Hypaque density gradient centrifugation to isolate PBMCs, which were then cryopreserved in liquid nitrogen. cDNA was synthesized by template-switch 5'RACE using a primer carrying a 10-nucleotide random unique molecular identifier by which each TCR transcript was tagged. Each sequencing run produced over 200 million TCR-beta sequences covering 15-18 subjects. Total RNA was extracted with the RNeasy kit. The KAPA Real-time Library Amplification kit was used to amplify TCR-beta VDJ regions with primers targeting the TCR constant region and the 5'RACE anchor. Sample indexes and Illumina adaptors were added in a first PCR, and a second PCR then increased library yield. The roughly 650 bp TCR product was size-selected on a 2% E-gel SizeSelection system after Ampure bead purification. Before pooling, library quality was checked on a Bioanalyzer, concentration was measured with Qubit, and libraries were quantified with the Kapa Library Quantification kit. Paired-end 2 x 150 bp sequencing of the libraries was performed on an Illumina HiSeq 2500. To increase sequence diversity, about 25-30% phiX was spiked into each library pool. The original pipeline was this. Quality-filtered reads were processed with the UMI-based MiGEC pipeline, and over 90% of raw TCR sequences were removed by the MiGEC pipeline during error correction. VDJ genes were aligned to IMGT germline references, and clonotypes were defined by unique CDR3 amino acid sequence plus V-J genes. Clonal expansion, Shannon diversity and CDR3 relatedness were evaluated with VDJtools (CalcPairwiseDistances, ClusterSamples), while phylogenetic trees were built in CLCbio workbench. Expanded clones were defined as having at least 8 unique UMIs, based on coefficient-of-variation modelling across technical triplicates. The public sequencing data were trimmed at Q25 with fastp and processed into clonotypes with MiXCR by TCRdb, which kept only in-frame beta chains. Each entry merges the rows of one CDR3 protein and shows their most common DNA and genes. The V and J calls come from TCRdb's annotation, not from the publication. The sample data list under 30,000 distinct CDR3 sequences, and roughly an eighth of these were observed just once. Together, the top ten hold roughly 17% of the sample.

The rearranged segments are TRBV11-3 and TRBJ2-1; TRBD2 aligns with 12 central bases. The sequence came from a woman aged 40 to 49 with HTLV-1-associated myelopathy (HAM/TSP). Sequencing input: PBMCs. The nucleotide sequence reads TGTGCCAGCAGCTTAGATGGACTAGCGGGGCGTGAGCAGTTCTTC. It encodes CASSLDGLAGREQFF. Reference TRBV11-3 and TRBJ2-1 genes cover what lies past the CDR3, so the full variable domain is EAGVVQSPRYKIIEKKQPVAFWCNPISGHNTLYWYLQNLGQGPELLIRYENEEAVDDSQLPKDRFSAERLKGVDSTLKIQPAELGDSAVYLCASSLDGLAGREQFFGPGTRLTVL.